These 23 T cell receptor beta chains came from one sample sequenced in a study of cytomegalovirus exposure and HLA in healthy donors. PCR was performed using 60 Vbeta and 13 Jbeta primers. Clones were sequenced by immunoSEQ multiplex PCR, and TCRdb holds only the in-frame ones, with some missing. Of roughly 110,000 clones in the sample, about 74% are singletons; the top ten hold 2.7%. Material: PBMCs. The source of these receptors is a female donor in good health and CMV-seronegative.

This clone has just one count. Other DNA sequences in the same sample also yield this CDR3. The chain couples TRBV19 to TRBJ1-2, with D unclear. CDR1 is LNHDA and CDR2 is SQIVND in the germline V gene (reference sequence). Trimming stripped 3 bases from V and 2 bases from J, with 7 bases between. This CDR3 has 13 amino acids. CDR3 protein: CASSISGNYGYTF. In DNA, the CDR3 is TGTGCCAGTAGTATTTCCGGGAACTATGGCTACACCTTC.

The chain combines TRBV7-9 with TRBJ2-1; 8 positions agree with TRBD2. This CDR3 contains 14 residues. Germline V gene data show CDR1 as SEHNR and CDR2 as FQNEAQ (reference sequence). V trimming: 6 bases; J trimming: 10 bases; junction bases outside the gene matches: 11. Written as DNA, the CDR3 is TGTGCCAGCAGTTTAACGGGGGGGCCCCTAGAGCAGTTCTTC. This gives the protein CASSLTGGPLEQFF.

The CDR3 coding sequence is TGTGCCAGCAGCCGGACAGACTCCTACGAGCAGTACTTC. Protein: CASSRTDSYEQYF. The chain carries TRBV11-2 and TRBJ2-7; a possible D gene is TRBD1 (6 bases). V gave up 5 bases and J gave up 0 bases, with 8 bases separating them. This CDR3 contains 13 residues. Germline V gene data show CDR1 as SGHAT and CDR2 as FQNNGV.

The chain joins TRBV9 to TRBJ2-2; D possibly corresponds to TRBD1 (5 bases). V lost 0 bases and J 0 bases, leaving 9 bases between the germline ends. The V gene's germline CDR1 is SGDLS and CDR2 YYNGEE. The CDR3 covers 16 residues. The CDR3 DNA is TGTGCCAGCAGCGTAGCGGCAGGGCCGAACACCGGGGAGCTGTTTTTT. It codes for CASSVAAGPNTGELFF. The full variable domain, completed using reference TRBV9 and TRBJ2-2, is DSGVTQTPKHLITATGQRVTLRCSPRSGDLSVYWYQQSLDQGLQFLIQYYNGEERAKGNILERFSAQQFPDLHSELNLSSLELGDSALYFCASSVAAGPNTGELFFGEGSRLTVL.

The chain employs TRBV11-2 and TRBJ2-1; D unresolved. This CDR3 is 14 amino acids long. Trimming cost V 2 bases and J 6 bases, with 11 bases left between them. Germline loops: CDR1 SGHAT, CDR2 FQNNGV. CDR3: CASSLRLRLNEQFF. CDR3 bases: TGTGCCAGCAGCTTAAGGTTAAGACTCAATGAGCAGTTCTTC.

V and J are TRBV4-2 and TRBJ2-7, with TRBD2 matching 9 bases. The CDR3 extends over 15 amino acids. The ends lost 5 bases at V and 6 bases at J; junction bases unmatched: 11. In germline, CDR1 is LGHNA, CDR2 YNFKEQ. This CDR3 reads CASSEAGLAFREQYF. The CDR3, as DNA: TGTGCCAGCAGCGAAGCGGGACTAGCTTTTCGCGAGCAGTACTTC.

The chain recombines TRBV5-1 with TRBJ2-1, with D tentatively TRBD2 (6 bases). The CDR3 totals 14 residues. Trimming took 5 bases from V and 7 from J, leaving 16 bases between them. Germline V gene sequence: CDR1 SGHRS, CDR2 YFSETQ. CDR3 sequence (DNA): TGCGCCAGCAGTAGGTTGGTGGGGGGAAATGAGCAGTTCTTC. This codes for CASSRLVGGNEQFF.

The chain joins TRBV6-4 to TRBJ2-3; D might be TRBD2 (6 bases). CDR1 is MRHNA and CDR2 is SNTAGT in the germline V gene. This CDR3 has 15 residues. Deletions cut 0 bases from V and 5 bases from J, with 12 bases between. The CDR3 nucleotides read TGTGCCAGCAGTGACTCCGTCGGGGGTTTAGATACGCAGTATTTT. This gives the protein CASSDSVGGLDTQYF.

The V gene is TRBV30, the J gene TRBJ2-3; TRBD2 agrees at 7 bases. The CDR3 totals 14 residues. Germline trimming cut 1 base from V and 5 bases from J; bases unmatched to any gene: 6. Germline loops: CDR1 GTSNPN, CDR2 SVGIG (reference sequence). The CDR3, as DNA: TGTGCCTGGAGTGCTCTAGCGGCGGGAGATACGCAGTATTTT. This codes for CAWSALAAGDTQYF.

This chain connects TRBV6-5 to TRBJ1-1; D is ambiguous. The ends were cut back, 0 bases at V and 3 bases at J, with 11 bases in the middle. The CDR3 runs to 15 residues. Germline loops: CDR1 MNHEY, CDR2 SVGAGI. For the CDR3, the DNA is TGTGCCAGCAGTTACTCTGTCGGGGTTCACACTGAAGCTTTCTTT. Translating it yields CASSYSVGVHTEAFF.

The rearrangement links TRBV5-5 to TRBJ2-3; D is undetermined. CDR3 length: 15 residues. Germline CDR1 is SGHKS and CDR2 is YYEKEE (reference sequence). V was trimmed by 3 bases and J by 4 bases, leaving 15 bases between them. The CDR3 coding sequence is TGTGCCAGCAGCTCTACCCGGCTCGGAGCAGATACGCAGTATTTT. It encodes CASSSTRLGADTQYF.

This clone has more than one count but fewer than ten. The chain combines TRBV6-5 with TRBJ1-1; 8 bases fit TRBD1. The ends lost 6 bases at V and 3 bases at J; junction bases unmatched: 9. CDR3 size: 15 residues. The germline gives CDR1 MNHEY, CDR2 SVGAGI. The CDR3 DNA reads TGTGCCAGCAGCCCTCCAACAGGGGGATACACTGAAGCTTTCTTT. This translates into CASSPPTGGYTEAFF.

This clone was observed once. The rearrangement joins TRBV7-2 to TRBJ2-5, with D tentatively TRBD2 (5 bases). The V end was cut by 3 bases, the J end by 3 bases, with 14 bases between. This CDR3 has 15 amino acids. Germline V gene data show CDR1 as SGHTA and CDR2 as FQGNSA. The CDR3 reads CASSFLGLPKETQYF. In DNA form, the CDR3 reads TGTGCCAGCAGCTTCCTTGGACTCCCCAAAGAGACCCAGTACTTC.

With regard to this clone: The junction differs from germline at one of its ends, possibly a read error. The CDR3: CASSLGSGGHIF. In DNA form, the CDR3 reads TGTGCCAGCAGCTTAGGTAGCGGGGGCCATATCTTC. The genes are TRBV11-2 and TRBJ2-7, with TRBD2 matching over 9 bases. The germline V gene encodes CDR1 SGHAT and CDR2 FQNNGV. The CDR3 consists of 12 residues.

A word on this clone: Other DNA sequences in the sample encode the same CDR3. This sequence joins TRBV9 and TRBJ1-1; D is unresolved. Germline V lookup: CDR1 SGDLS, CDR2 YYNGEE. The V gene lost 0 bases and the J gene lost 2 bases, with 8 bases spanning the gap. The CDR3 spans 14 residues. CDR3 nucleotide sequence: TGTGCCAGCAGCGTAGCCGGGGTAAACACTGAAGCTTTCTTT. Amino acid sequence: CASSVAGVNTEAFF.

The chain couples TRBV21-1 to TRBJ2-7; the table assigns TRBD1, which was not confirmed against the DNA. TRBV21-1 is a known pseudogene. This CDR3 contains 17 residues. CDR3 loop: CASSKRLNEDRSYEQYF. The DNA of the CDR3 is TGTGCCAGCAGCAAAAGATTAAACGAGGACAGGTCCTACGAGCAGTACTTC.

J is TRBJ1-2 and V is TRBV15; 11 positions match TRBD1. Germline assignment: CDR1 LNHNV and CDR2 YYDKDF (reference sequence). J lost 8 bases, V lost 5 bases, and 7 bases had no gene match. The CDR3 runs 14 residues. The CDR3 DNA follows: TGTGCCACCAGCGGCGGGACAGGGGGTCTCGGCTACACCTTC. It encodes CATSGGTGGLGYTF.

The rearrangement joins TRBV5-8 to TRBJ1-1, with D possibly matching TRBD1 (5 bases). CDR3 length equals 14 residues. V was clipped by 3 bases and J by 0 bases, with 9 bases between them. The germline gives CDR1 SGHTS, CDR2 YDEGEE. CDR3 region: CASSSRVMNTEAFF. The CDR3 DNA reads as TGTGCCAGCAGCTCCAGGGTCATGAACACTGAAGCTTTCTTT.

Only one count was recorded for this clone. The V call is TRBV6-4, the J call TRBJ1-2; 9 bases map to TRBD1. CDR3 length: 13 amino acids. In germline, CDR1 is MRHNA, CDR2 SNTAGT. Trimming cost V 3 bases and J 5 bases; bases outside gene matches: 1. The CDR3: CASSETGGYGYTF. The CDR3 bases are TGTGCCAGCAGTGAGACAGGGGGATATGGCTACACCTTC.

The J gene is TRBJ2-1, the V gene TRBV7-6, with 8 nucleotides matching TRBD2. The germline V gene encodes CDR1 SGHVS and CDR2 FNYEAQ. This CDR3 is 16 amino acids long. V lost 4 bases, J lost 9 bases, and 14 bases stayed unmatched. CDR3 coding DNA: TGTGCCAGCAGCTCACCTGAAGTTAGCGGGGTTGGTGAGCAGTTCTTC. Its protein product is CASSSPEVSGVGEQFF.

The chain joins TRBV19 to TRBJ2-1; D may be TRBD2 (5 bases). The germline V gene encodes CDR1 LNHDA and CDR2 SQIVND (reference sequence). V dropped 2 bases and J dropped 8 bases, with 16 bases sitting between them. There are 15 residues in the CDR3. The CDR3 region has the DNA TGTGCCAGTAGTATATTCGGGGTTGTTGCCGATGAGCAGTTCTTC. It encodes CASSIFGVVADEQFF.

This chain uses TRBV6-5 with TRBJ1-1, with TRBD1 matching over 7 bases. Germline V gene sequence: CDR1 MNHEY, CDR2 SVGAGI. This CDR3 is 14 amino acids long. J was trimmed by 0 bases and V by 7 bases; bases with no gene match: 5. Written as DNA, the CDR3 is TGTGCCAGCAATTCAGGGGGGTTGAACACTGAAGCTTTCTTT. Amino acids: CASNSGGLNTEAFF.

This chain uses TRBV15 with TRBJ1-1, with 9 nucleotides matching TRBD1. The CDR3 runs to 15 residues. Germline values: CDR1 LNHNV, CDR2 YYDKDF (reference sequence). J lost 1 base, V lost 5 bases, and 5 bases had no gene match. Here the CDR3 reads CATSGVDRGNTEAFF. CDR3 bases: TGTGCCACCAGCGGCGTGGACAGGGGGAACACTGAAGCTTTCTTT.